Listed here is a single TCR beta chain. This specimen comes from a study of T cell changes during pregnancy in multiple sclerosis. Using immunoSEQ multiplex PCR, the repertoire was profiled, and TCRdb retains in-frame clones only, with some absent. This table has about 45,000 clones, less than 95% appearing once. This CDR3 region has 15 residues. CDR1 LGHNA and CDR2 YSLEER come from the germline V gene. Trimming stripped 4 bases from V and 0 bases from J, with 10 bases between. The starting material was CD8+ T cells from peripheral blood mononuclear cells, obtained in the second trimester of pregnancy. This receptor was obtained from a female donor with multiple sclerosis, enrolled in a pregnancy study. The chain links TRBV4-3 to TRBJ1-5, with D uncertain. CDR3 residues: CASSLGIYSNQPQHF. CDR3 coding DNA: TGCGCCAGCAGCCTCGGGATTTATAGCAATCAGCCCCAGCATTTT.